These 32 T cell receptor beta chains were sequenced from one sample in a study of T-cell memory formation after mild COVID-19. TCRdb called the 5' RACE reads again in MiXCR, with one record for every CDR3 protein. The data show under 200,000 distinct CDR3 sequences, roughly 13% seen once. Sequencing was carried out using PBMCs or a T cell subset sorted from them (not recorded which). These receptors were obtained from a man younger than 35 who had mild COVID-19 (a few samples of this study predate the infection). Cell type and time point are not known.

The rearrangement links TRBV5-1 to TRBJ1-2; 8 bases align to TRBD1. The V gene end was trimmed by 4 bases and the J gene end by 5 bases; junction bases not matched to a gene: 7. CDR1 is SGHRS and CDR2 is YFSETQ in the germline V gene. The CDR3 spans 14 residues. CDR3 protein: CASSIPGGRYGYTF. The CDR3 DNA reads as TGCGCCAGCAGCATACCAGGGGGCAGGTATGGCTACACCTTC.

This clonotype was picked up a small number of times. This chain uses TRBV6-6 with TRBJ2-7, with D perhaps matching TRBD2 (6 bases). The CDR3 is 12 amino acids. V was cut by 6 bases and J by 7 bases, with 13 bases left in between. Germline lookup yields CDR1 MNHNY and CDR2 SVGAGI (reference sequence). CDR3 DNA sequence: TGTGCCAGCAGCCTGGGACTCGGAGAGCAGTACGTC. Protein product: CASSLGLGEQYV.

The chain links TRBV5-1 to TRBJ2-1, with 11 bases fitting TRBD2. The germline CDR1 and CDR2 sequences are SGHRS and YFSETQ. J lost 0 bases, V lost 1 base, and 6 bases had no gene match. The CDR3 is made up of 18 amino acids. In DNA form, the CDR3 reads TGCGCCAGCAGCTTGCCTAGCGGGGGGCCGAGCTCCTACAATGAGCAGTTCTTC. Encoded protein: CASSLPSGGPSSYNEQFF.

This sequence joins TRBV7-2 and TRBJ2-3, with D possibly being TRBD1 (6 bases). The CDR3 runs to 14 residues. V lost 1 base, J lost 5 bases, and 10 bases lay in between. The germline CDR1 and CDR2 sequences are SGHTA and FQGNSA. The CDR3 nucleotides read TGTGCCAGCAGCTTAGGGGGGCCCGGAGATACGCAGTATTTT. Translated, it gives CASSLGGPGDTQYF.

The chain combines TRBV18 with TRBJ2-5; D unclear. The CDR3 contains 13 residues. Between the trimmed V and J ends, which lost 6 bases and 2 bases, there was a span of 10 bases. CDR1 is KGHSH and CDR2 is LQKENI in the germline V gene. CDR3: CASSLTEQETQYF. The CDR3 coding sequence is TGTGCCAGCTCGCTTACAGAACAAGAGACCCAGTACTTC.

V and J are TRBV6-1 and TRBJ1-2; no clear D. Per germline, CDR1 MNHNS and CDR2 SASEGT. The CDR3 spans 12 residues. Trimming cost V 6 bases and J 8 bases, with 13 bases left between them. Here the CDR3 reads CASSYIAGGYTF. CDR3 nucleotide sequence: TGTGCCAGCAGCTATATAGCGGGCGGCTACACCTTC.

The sample holds a few counts of this clonotype. This chain links TRBV7-2 with TRBJ2-1; D is possibly TRBD2 (7 bases). There are 15 residues in the CDR3. From germline, CDR1 is SGHTA and CDR2 FQGNSA. V was pared by 6 bases and J by 5 bases, with 17 bases between. This CDR3 reads CASRPWGGRNNEQFF. CDR3 bases: TGTGCCAGCAGGCCTTGGGGGGGGCGAAACAATGAGCAGTTCTTC.

The chain recombines TRBV7-2 with TRBJ2-1; 8 bases are shared with TRBD2. Trimming cost V 5 bases and J 9 bases; bases outside gene matches: 9. Germline values: CDR1 SGHTA, CDR2 FQGNSA. The CDR3 is 14 amino acids. CDR3 sequence reads: CASSVTGGRAEQFF. The CDR3 bases are TGTGCCAGCAGCGTAACGGGGGGGCGGGCTGAGCAGTTCTTC.

Ten or more counts support this clonotype. V usage is TRBV12-3 or TRBV12-4 and J usage is TRBJ2-7; D unclear. This CDR3 spans 12 amino acids. Trimming cost V 3 bases and J 12 bases, with 15 bases left between them. The CDR3 DNA follows: TGTGCCAGCAGTTTTAGTACGGGTTACACGTACTTC. Its protein product is CASSFSTGYTYF.

This clonotype came up a few times. The chain employs TRBV18 and TRBJ2-1, with TRBD2 matching over 9 bases. Trimming at V came to 6 bases and at J to 5 bases, leaving 8 bases not matched to a gene. This CDR3 is 15 amino acids long. Per the germline V gene, CDR1 is KGHSH and CDR2 is LQKENI. CDR3 nucleotides: TGTGCCAGCTCTCCGGGGCTAGCGGGGAACAATGAGCAGTTCTTC. Translated: CASSPGLAGNNEQFF.

This chain uses TRBV5-1 with TRBJ2-2; the D gene could be TRBD1 or TRBD2 (5 bases each). The V gene's germline CDR1 is SGHRS and CDR2 YFSETQ. This CDR3 spans 18 amino acids. Trimming removed 4 bases at V and 0 bases at J, with 19 bases between. The CDR3 sequence is CASSRDRRQIANTGELFF. The CDR3 DNA reads as TGCGCCAGCAGCCGGGACCGACGACAGATCGCGAACACCGGGGAGCTGTTTTTT.

In its sample, this clonotype was seen many times. The chain carries TRBV4-2 and TRBJ2-5; TRBD2 might be the D (5 bases). The V end was cut by 3 bases, the J end by 3 bases, with 14 bases between. The CDR3 sequence is 15 residues long. Germline assignment: CDR1 LGHNA and CDR2 YNFKEQ. This CDR3 reads CASSHGPPGKETQYF. The CDR3 bases are TGTGCCAGCAGCCACGGCCCACCCGGGAAAGAGACCCAGTACTTC.

The rearrangement uses TRBV6-2 or TRBV6-3 and TRBJ2-6; D gene unclear. The CDR3 has 22 amino acids. Deletions cut 6 bases from V and 0 bases from J, with 30 bases between. Germline loops: CDR1 MNHEY, CDR2 SVGEGT. CDR3 residues: CASSHYGRRPANTSSGANVLTF. In nucleotides, the CDR3 is TGTGCCAGCAGCCACTACGGGCGGCGGCCAGCGAATACAAGCTCTGGGGCCAACGTCCTGACTTTC.

This chain links TRBV4-2 with TRBJ2-4; D unresolved. V lost 3 bases and J 6 bases, leaving 6 bases between the germline ends. In germline, CDR1 is LGHNA, CDR2 YNFKEQ. The CDR3 is made up of 12 amino acids. The CDR3 DNA sequence: TGTGCCAGCAGCCACGCGCCAAACATTCAGTACTTC. As protein: CASSHAPNIQYF.

This clonotype has a handful of counts. The V call is TRBV20-1, the J call TRBJ2-1; tentatively, D is TRBD1 or TRBD2 (5 bases each). The CDR3 is 16 residues long. CDR1 and CDR2 from the germline V gene are DFQATT and SNEGSKA (reference sequence). V was cut by 1 base and J by 6 bases, with 19 bases left in between. The CDR3 loop reads CSARGGGQGVPNEQFF. CDR3 bases: TGCAGTGCTAGAGGGGGCGGGCAGGGTGTCCCCAATGAGCAGTTCTTC.

The chain employs TRBV5-1 and TRBJ1-1; D unclear. The germline CDR1 and CDR2 sequences are SGHRS and YFSETQ. The germline V and J ends were trimmed by 5 bases and 3 bases, with 17 bases remaining between them. The CDR3 sequence is 15 residues long. The CDR3 DNA follows: TGCGCCAGCAGTTTAATGCGCTCCGGAGACACTGAAGCTTTCTTT. Translation: CASSLMRSGDTEAFF.

This clonotype came up a few times. V and J are TRBV3-1 and TRBJ1-1; D gene ambiguous. CDR1 is LGHDT, CDR2 YNNKEL, per germline (reference sequence). V was clipped by 4 bases and J by 8 bases, with 11 bases between them. The CDR3 length is 12 residues. Here the CDR3 reads CASSLLRREAFF. In DNA form, the CDR3 reads TGTGCCAGCAGCCTCTTAAGGAGAGAAGCTTTCTTT.

This clonotype was detected a few times. The V gene is TRBV6-2 or TRBV6-3, the J gene TRBJ2-1; 10 bases line up with TRBD1. Germline CDR1 and CDR2: MNHEY and SVGEGT. J gave up 5 bases and V 6 bases, and 16 bases lay outside the gene matches. The CDR3 spans 18 residues. CDR3 nucleotide sequence: TGTGCCAGCAGATCCCGGGACAGGGGCGTCCCCCGGAACAATGAGCAGTTCTTC. Amino acids: CASRSRDRGVPRNNEQFF.

This clonotype was detected only a few times. CDR3 nucleotide sequence: TGTGCCAGCAGCACGTACGGTTCAAATGGCTACACCTTC. Encoded protein: CASSTYGSNGYTF. The chain uses TRBV7-2 and TRBJ1-2, with no clear D. Germline V gene data show CDR1 as SGHTA and CDR2 as FQGNSA. V lost 5 bases and J 6 bases, leaving 13 bases between the germline ends. The CDR3 totals 13 residues.

The rearrangement uses TRBV5-1 and TRBJ1-2; no definite D call. Trimming stripped 3 bases from V and 6 bases from J, with 12 bases between. CDR3 length equals 13 residues. The germline V gene encodes CDR1 SGHRS and CDR2 YFSETQ. CDR3 loop: CASSSADLHGYTF. In nucleotides, the CDR3 is TGCGCCAGCAGCTCGGCTGACCTTCATGGCTACACCTTC.

This chain uses TRBV6-5 with TRBJ2-7; D is unresolved. The CDR3 totals 11 residues. V lost 6 bases and J 12 bases, leaving 15 bases between the germline ends. Germline assignment: CDR1 MNHEY and CDR2 SVGAGI. The CDR3 loop reads CASSAQYMTYF. CDR3 bases: TGTGCCAGCAGCGCCCAGTACATGACGTACTTC.

The rearrangement links TRBV7-2 to TRBJ1-2; D ambiguous. Germline V CDR1 and CDR2: SGHTA, FQGNSA. The V end lost 1 base, the J end lost 0 bases, and 9 bases lay between the germline ends. The CDR3 covers 15 residues. CDR3 protein: CASSLVRESNYGYTF. CDR3 coding DNA: TGTGCCAGCAGCTTAGTCCGGGAGTCTAACTATGGCTACACCTTC.

This clonotype was observed a handful of times. V usage is TRBV2 and J usage is TRBJ2-5; 7 bases line up with TRBD2. The J segment lost 5 bases and the V segment lost 11 bases, leaving 11 bases of the junction unmatched. From germline, CDR1 is SNHLY and CDR2 FYNNEI. The CDR3 contains 13 residues. Here the CDR3 DNA reads TGTGCCGGTAGCGGGCTGGAAGGGGAGACCCAGTACTTC. Translated: CAGSGLEGETQYF.

The V call is TRBV18, the J call TRBJ2-5, with D uncertain. Germline CDR1 KGHSH, CDR2 LQKENI. Deletions cut 0 bases from V and 2 bases from J, with 7 bases between. CDR3 length: 14 amino acids. Here the CDR3 DNA reads TGTGCCAGCTCACCACCGGGAAGGCAAGAGACCCAGTACTTC. Amino acid sequence: CASSPPGRQETQYF.

This clonotype was counted only a few times. V gene TRBV15 combines with J gene TRBJ1-2, with D possibly matching TRBD1 (5 bases). CDR1 LNHNV and CDR2 YYDKDF come from the germline V gene (reference sequence). Trimming took off 5 bases at V and 4 bases at J, with 14 bases between the two ends. The CDR3 extends over 14 amino acids. CDR3 loop: CATSRSTVAYGYTF. CDR3 bases: TGTGCCACCAGCCGTTCGACAGTCGCCTATGGCTACACCTTC.

This clonotype occurred a few times. The gene calls are TRBV4-2 and TRBJ1-5; TRBD1 matches at 8 bases. CDR1 is LGHNA and CDR2 is YNFKEQ in the germline V gene. The CDR3 length is 14 residues. The trim removed 3 bases at V and 5 bases at J, leaving 3 bases unmatched. In DNA form, the CDR3 reads TGTGCCAGCAGCCACAACAGGGGGGATCAGCCCCAGCATTTT. It is translated as CASSHNRGDQPQHF.

Only a few counts were recorded for this clonotype. Here the CDR3 reads CASSLVIQGREQYV. The CDR3 region has the DNA TGTGCCAGCAGCTTAGTGATACAGGGGCGCGAGCAGTACGTC. V usage is TRBV11-3 and J usage is TRBJ2-7; 7 bases agree with TRBD1. Germline CDR1 and CDR2: SGHNT and YENEEA. CDR3 length: 14 residues. Losses at the gene ends were 1 base for V and 6 bases for J; bases not matched to a gene: 6.

V is TRBV3-1 and J is TRBJ1-6, with TRBD1 identical over 8 bases. Germline assignment: CDR1 LGHDT and CDR2 YNNKEL (reference sequence). The CDR3 is 15 residues long. V trimming: 2 bases; J trimming: 6 bases; junction bases outside the gene matches: 3. The CDR3 region has the DNA TGTGCCAGCAGCCAACAGGGACAGGCTAATTCACCCCTCCACTTT. This gives the protein CASSQQGQANSPLHF.

CDR3 protein: CASSLGTTFDTEAFF. CDR3 in DNA: TGTGCCAGCAGCTTAGGGACAACCTTCGACACTGAAGCTTTCTTT. The genes are TRBV7-9 and TRBJ1-1; perhaps TRBD1 as D (5 bases). V shed 1 base and J shed 3 bases, with 12 bases lying between them. CDR1 SEHNR and CDR2 FQNEAQ come from the germline V gene (reference sequence). The CDR3 has 15 amino acids.

V usage is TRBV10-3 and J usage is TRBJ2-5, with D possibly TRBD1 on 5 matching bases. The germline V and J ends were trimmed by 0 bases and 9 bases, with 11 bases remaining between them. This CDR3 has 13 residues. The germline V gene encodes CDR1 ENHRY and CDR2 SYGVKD. CDR3 protein: CAISESAGLAQYF. The CDR3 region has the DNA TGTGCCATCAGTGAGTCGGCAGGGCTTGCCCAGTACTTC.

The rearrangement uses TRBV20-1 and TRBJ2-3; the match to TRBD1 covers 7 bases. This CDR3 region has 15 residues. V shed 3 bases, J shed 2 bases, and the junction held 8 bases outside the gene matches. Germline assignment: CDR1 DFQATT and CDR2 SNEGSKA (reference sequence). The CDR3 DNA reads TGCAGTGCTAGGGGAGTGGACAGGCTCACAGATACGCAGTATTTT. Translation: CSARGVDRLTDTQYF.

The chain is built from TRBV7-2 and TRBJ1-4; D ambiguous. Deletions cut 5 bases from V and 14 bases from J, with 12 bases between. Germline V gene sequence: CDR1 SGHTA, CDR2 FQGNSA. The CDR3 length is 11 residues. Written as DNA, the CDR3 is TGTGCCAGCAGCCCGTACCGAAGGCTGTTTTTT. Its translation is CASSPYRRLFF.